This T cell receptor (beta chain) was captured by sequencing in a study of T cells expressing NK-cell markers. Study-level points and caveats: Once again these clonotypes came out on top in the CD3+CD56-NKG2C+ fraction of several donors.

In the case of this clonotype: Antigen specificity is unknown.

Synthesis of TCR beta cDNA relied on 5'RACE template switching carrying UMIs. TCRdb re-called the 5' RACE reads and catalogs CDR3 proteins one per entry, DNA excluded. In total, the table holds some 600,000 distinct CDR3 sequences. Germline V CDR1 and CDR2: SGHTA, FQGNSA. This CDR3 region has 16 residues. Sequenced material: blood T cells: a sorted CD56 or NKG2C T cell subset, CD4+ or CD8+ T cells, or bulk PBMC T cells (not recorded which). The TCR was taken from a young man in good health. This rearrangement joins TRBV7-2 to TRBJ2-7; without DNA, the TCRdb call of TRBD2 cannot be checked. CDR3 in amino acids: CASNNYGTSAYYEQYF.